Presented here are 9 T cell receptor beta chains from one specimen sequenced in a study of shared clonotypes between healthy human individuals. Here immunoSEQ multiplex PCR was the method, and the copy in TCRdb shows in-frame clones only, minus some. This table holds roughly 2.5 million clones, approximately 92% found once. Sequencing was performed on naive CD4+ T cells sorted from blood. Subset indicated: CD45RA+ positively selected. These receptors came from a man between 18 and 35 years old in good health.

This clone showed up just once. The V gene is TRBV5-8, the J gene TRBJ2-3; 8 nucleotides align to TRBD2. CDR1 and CDR2 from the germline V gene are SGHTS and YDEGEE. CDR3 length: 16 amino acids. V dropped 4 bases and J dropped 2; count of bases not matched to a gene: 9. The CDR3, as DNA: TGTGCCAGCAGCCCCAGACTAGCGCCATCCACAGATACGCAGTATTTT. It specifies CASSPRLAPSTDTQYF.

The rearrangement links TRBV11-2 to TRBJ2-3, with 7 bases aligning to TRBD1. This CDR3 contains 14 residues. Trimming took 5 bases from V and 2 from J; bases not matched to a gene: 4. Germline CDR1 reads SGHAT; CDR2 reads FQNNGV. The CDR3 protein is CASSQGQPTDTQYF. The DNA of the CDR3 is TGTGCCAGCAGCCAGGGACAGCCCACAGATACGCAGTATTTT.

The table lists this clone with a count of one. This sequence joins TRBV5-1 and TRBJ2-7; 9 bases line up with TRBD1. With 4 bases clipped from V and 1 base from J, the junction kept 6 bases outside the gene matches. This CDR3 has 15 amino acids. Germline CDR1 is SGHRS and CDR2 is YFSETQ. The CDR3 region is CASSQGGTGSYEQYF. The CDR3 DNA reads as TGCGCCAGCAGCCAGGGGGGGACAGGGTCCTACGAGCAGTACTTC.

In regard to this clone: At the DNA level, this CDR3 is encoded by other sequences in the same sample as well. The chain is built from TRBV7-8 and TRBJ2-7, with 14 bases lining up with TRBD2. Germline V gives CDR1 SGHVS, CDR2 FQNEAQ. The CDR3 is 15 amino acids. V trimming: 3 bases; J trimming: 2 bases; junction bases outside the gene matches: 0. This chain's CDR3 is CASSLGLAGAYEQYF. For the CDR3, the DNA is TGTGCCAGCAGCTTGGGACTAGCGGGAGCCTACGAGCAGTACTTC.

The chain links TRBV30 to TRBJ2-6, with D unresolved. V shed 2 bases and J shed 5 bases, with 4 bases lying between them. This CDR3 has 12 amino acids. The germline V gene has CDR1 GTSNPN and CDR2 SVGIG (reference sequence). CDR3: CAWSSRANVLTF. The CDR3 region has the DNA TGTGCCTGGAGTTCTCGGGCCAACGTCCTGACTTTC.

In DNA form, the CDR3 reads TGTGCCAGCACCGACTTGGGGTCACCCCTCCACTTT. This translates into CASTDLGSPLHF. The rearrangement links TRBV7-2 to TRBJ1-6; the D is unclear. This CDR3 is 12 amino acids long. Germline values: CDR1 SGHTA, CDR2 FQGNSA. V dropped 7 bases and J dropped 10 bases, with 11 bases sitting between them.

DNA of the CDR3: TGTGCCAGTAGCTGGACAGGGGGTAACAATCAGCCCCAGCATTTT. Residues: CASSWTGGNNQPQHF. The chain recombines TRBV19 with TRBJ1-5; 10 bases fit TRBD1. The CDR3 length is 15 residues. V dropped 6 bases and J dropped 3; count of bases not matched to a gene: 5. Germline V gene sequence: CDR1 LNHDA, CDR2 SQIVND (reference sequence).

The rearrangement joins TRBV30 to TRBJ1-6; D is uncertain. The CDR3 contains 16 residues. The V gene's germline CDR1 is GTSNPN and CDR2 SVGIG (reference sequence). V dropped 4 bases and J dropped 0 bases, with 13 bases sitting between them. The CDR3 DNA follows: TGTGCCTGGACTTCGAGCATCCGCTCCTATAATTCACCCCTCCACTTT. Translating gives CAWTSSIRSYNSPLHF.

Comment on this clone: Other DNA sequences in this sample translate to the same CDR3. The chain carries TRBV18 and TRBJ1-1; D uncertain. Germline V gene sequence: CDR1 KGHSH, CDR2 LQKENI. The CDR3 extends over 12 amino acids. Trimming removed 6 bases from V and 1 base from J, with 6 bases in between. The CDR3 is CASSLGNTEAFF. The CDR3 coding sequence is TGTGCCAGCTCCCTAGGGAACACTGAAGCTTTCTTT.